The 6 T cell receptor beta chains presented below share a single source sample, sequenced in a study of metastatic and nonmetastatic thyroid tumors. There were no patients who had received any treatment before thyroid surgery. With MiXCR, TCRdb reprocessed the PCR reads. Of 10,000 to 15,000 clones in the sample, around a quarter were seen once. Sequencing was carried out using tumor tissue. The receptors shown here come from a female donor with papillary thyroid cancer or a benign thyroid nodule (not recorded which). Some clones in this sample may be carry-over from other donors' samples.

This chain joins TRBV11-2 and TRBJ2-2; 7 bases are a match to TRBD1. Germline loops: CDR1 SGHAT, CDR2 FQNNGV. Trimming cost V 7 bases and J 2 bases; bases outside gene matches: 13. The CDR3 consists of 17 residues. In nucleotides, the CDR3 is TGTGCCAGCATGCATAACCGGGACAGCGCTAACACCGGGGAGCTGTTTTTT. This sequence encodes CASMHNRDSANTGELFF.

This clone was counted a single time. This sequence joins TRBV5-1 and TRBJ1-5; TRBD1 agrees at 7 bases. Germline CDR1 SGHRS, CDR2 YFSETQ. Trimming cost V 9 bases and J 14 bases; bases outside gene matches: 8. This CDR3 contains 10 residues. This CDR3 reads CAIGQAFKHF. CDR3 nucleotides: TGCGCCATCGGACAGGCTTTCAAGCATTTT.

This clone was found a few times. The junction does not match germline at one end; this may be a read error. V is TRBV27 and J is TRBJ2-2; D unresolved. The CDR3 spans 15 residues. The germline V gene encodes CDR1 MNHEY and CDR2 SMNVEV (reference sequence). As DNA, the CDR3 is TGTGCCAGCAGGTGCGGCACCCACCAGGCCGGTGAGCTGTTTTTT. This translates into CASRCGTHQAGELFF.

The genes are TRBV4-2 and TRBJ1-6; 7 bases are shared with TRBD1. Losses at the gene ends were 1 base for V and 4 bases for J; bases not matched to a gene: 4. The CDR3 length is 16 residues. Per germline, CDR1 LGHNA and CDR2 YNFKEQ. CDR3 bases: TGTGCCAGCAGCCAAGTAGGGGACAGATATAATTCACCCCTCCACTTT. It codes for CASSQVGDRYNSPLHF.

Remarks on this clone: Given a much more abundant clone one base away, this may be a read error. This chain links TRBV11-2 with TRBJ2-6; perhaps TRBD2 as D (6 bases). The V gene lost 5 bases and the J gene lost 0 bases, with 14 bases spanning the gap. CDR1 and CDR2 (germline): SGHAT, FQNNGV. The CDR3 contains 17 residues. Written as DNA, the CDR3 is TGTGCCAGCAGCCCGCCCGGGGGTGTCTCTGGGGCCAACGTCCTGACTTTC. It encodes CASSPPGGVSGANVLTF.

This clone appeared a few times. The rearrangement joins TRBV27 to TRBJ2-7; the D gene is possibly TRBD1 (6 bases). This CDR3 has 13 residues. The V gene lost 6 bases and the J gene lost 5 bases, with 14 bases spanning the gap. Per the germline V gene, CDR1 is MNHEY and CDR2 is SMNVEV (reference sequence). CDR3 coding DNA: TGTGCCAGCAGAATTTCAGGGGACCACGAGCAGTACTTC. This codes for CASRISGDHEQYF.